The 19 T cell receptor beta chains below were found in one sample sequenced in a study of blood T cell repertoires in COVID-19. Method: immunoSEQ multiplex PCR; TCRdb's copy keeps in-frame clones and lacks some. The repertoire holds roughly 150,000 clones, with 76% as singletons. The sequencing input was peripheral blood. These receptors were taken from a woman aged 80 or older with acute or convalescent COVID-19.

This chain uses TRBV4-2 with TRBJ1-2, with 7 bases aligning to TRBD1. V was pared by 0 bases and J by 3 bases, with 7 bases of the junction left unmatched. CDR3 length: 16 residues. CDR1 and CDR2 from the germline V gene are LGHNA and YNFKEQ. CDR3 nucleotide sequence: TGTGCCAGCAGCCAAGATCTAAGGGGGCTCGACTATGGCTACACCTTC. Translating gives CASSQDLRGLDYGYTF.

The chain carries TRBV6-5 and TRBJ2-7, with TRBD1 as a possible D gene (5 bases). CDR1 and CDR2 (germline): MNHEY, SVGAGI. V lost 6 bases and J lost 2, with 8 bases in between. This CDR3 is built from 12 residues. For the CDR3, the DNA is TGTGCCAGCAGGTCGACAGCCTACGAGCAGTACTTC. Amino acid sequence: CASRSTAYEQYF.

The chain recombines TRBV7-8 with TRBJ2-1, with D tentatively TRBD2 (7 bases). The CDR3 is 16 amino acids. CDR1 and CDR2 from the germline V gene are SGHVS and FQNEAQ. Trimming took off 2 bases at V and 4 bases at J, with 15 bases between the two ends. The CDR3 DNA reads as TGTGCCAGCAGCTTATCGGCGGGGGCGTCTTACAATGAGCAGTTCTTC. It codes for CASSLSAGASYNEQFF.

The chain recombines TRBV21-1 with TRBJ1-5. TRBV21-1 is termed a pseudogene. This CDR3 is 11 amino acids long. This CDR3 is CASSIIEPQHF. Here the CDR3 DNA reads TGTGCCAGCAGCATAATTGAGCCCCAGCATTTT.

The chain recombines TRBV25-1 with TRBJ1-2; D is unresolved. Germline V gene lookup returns CDR1 MGHDK and CDR2 SYGVNS. V gave up 3 bases and J gave up 5 bases, with 7 bases separating them. The CDR3 covers 12 residues. This CDR3 is CASSDSLYGYTF. As DNA, the CDR3 is TGTGCCAGCAGTGACAGTTTATATGGCTACACCTTC.

The J gene is TRBJ1-2, the V gene TRBV5-1; 7 bases agree with TRBD1. This CDR3 is 15 amino acids long. J gave up 8 bases and V 4 bases, and 14 bases lay outside the gene matches. CDR1 and CDR2 from the germline V gene are SGHRS and YFSETQ. CDR3 amino acids: CASSPGTVGGRGYTF. For the CDR3, the DNA is TGCGCCAGCAGCCCGGGGACAGTAGGCGGTAGGGGCTACACCTTC.

The rearrangement joins TRBV4-1 to TRBJ2-3; 11 bases align to TRBD2. Germline loops: CDR1 MGHRA, CDR2 YSYEKL. The V and J ends lost 0 bases and 5 bases, in that order; junction bases with no gene match: 10. This CDR3 has 18 residues. CDR3 bases: TGCGCCAGCAGCCAAGAGTTCTCCCTAGCGGGGGGTAGAGATACGCAGTATTTT. Amino acids: CASSQEFSLAGGRDTQYF.

The chain uses TRBV7-9 and TRBJ1-2; perhaps TRBD1 as D (5 bases). Germline lookup yields CDR1 SEHNR and CDR2 FQNEAQ (reference sequence). This CDR3 region has 14 residues. V dropped 5 bases and J dropped 4 bases, with 14 bases sitting between them. This CDR3 reads CASSPSGTGYGYTF. DNA for the CDR3: TGTGCCAGCAGCCCCTCCGGGACTGGCTATGGCTACACCTTC.

The V gene is TRBV2, the J gene TRBJ2-3, with 11 bases fitting TRBD1. The CDR3 loop spans 17 amino acids. Germline CDR1 and CDR2: SNHLY and FYNNEI. The V and J ends lost 4 bases and 1 base, in that order; junction bases with no gene match: 7. CDR3 in amino acids: CASSGGQGAFRTDTQYF. CDR3 nucleotides: TGTGCCAGCAGTGGAGGACAGGGGGCTTTTCGCACAGATACGCAGTATTTT.

Here the CDR3 DNA reads TGCGCCAGCAGCCAAGATATCGGCAGGGGGAAGGTTGAAGCTTTCTTT. It is translated as CASSQDIGRGKVEAFF. This chain uses TRBV4-3 with TRBJ1-1; 7 bases match TRBD1. This CDR3 contains 16 residues. Germline V gives CDR1 LGHNA, CDR2 YSLEER. V dropped 0 bases and J dropped 7; count of bases not matched to a gene: 11.

The chain recombines TRBV29-1 with TRBJ1-2, with 8 bases aligning to TRBD1. Germline V lookup: CDR1 SQVTM, CDR2 ANQGSEA. Germline trimming cut 2 bases from V and 7 bases from J; bases unmatched to any gene: 6. The CDR3 has 13 residues. The CDR3 nucleotides read TGCAGCGTTGAATCAGGGGGCGCGGGTGGCTACACCTTC. Translating gives CSVESGGAGGYTF.

The chain has TRBV19 and TRBJ1-2; TRBD1 might be the D (5 bases). The V gene lost 3 bases and the J gene lost 7 bases, with 12 bases spanning the gap. This CDR3 contains 13 residues. Looked up from germline, CDR1 is LNHDA and CDR2 is SQIVND (reference sequence). CDR3 sequence: CASSMARAGGYTF. The DNA for the CDR3 is TGTGCCAGTAGTATGGCCAGGGCTGGTGGCTACACCTTC.

Ten or more counts support this clone. As DNA, the CDR3 is TGTGCCAGCAGCCAAGCCGGGAGTCTGGGCGGCAATCAGCCCCAGCATTTT. Residues: CASSQAGSLGGNQPQHF. J is TRBJ1-5 and V is TRBV3-1 (or the pseudogene TRBV3-2); D gene uncertain. The ends were cut back, 1 base at V and 2 bases at J, with 15 bases in the middle. Germline-derived CDR1 and CDR2 are LGHDT and YNNKEL (reference sequence). This CDR3 has 17 residues.

The rearrangement links TRBV18 to TRBJ2-7, with D unclear. Between the trimmed V and J ends, which lost 6 bases and 3 bases, there was a span of 15 bases. CDR1 KGHSH and CDR2 LQKENI come from the germline V gene. CDR3 length: 14 residues. This CDR3 is CASSERGFGYEQYF. The DNA for the CDR3 is TGTGCCAGCTCGGAACGAGGTTTTGGCTACGAGCAGTACTTC.

This clone was seen more than once but under ten times. The gene calls are TRBV6-5 and TRBJ1-4, with a tentative D call TRBD1 (6 bases). Germline V gene lookup returns CDR1 MNHEY and CDR2 SVGAGI. Trimming removed 6 bases from V and 7 bases from J, with 9 bases in between. This CDR3 comprises 12 residues. The CDR3, as DNA: TGTGCCAGCAGGACAGGTGTTGAAAAACTGTTTTTT. Translation: CASRTGVEKLFF.

CDR3: CAWNPDSSGNTIYF. CDR3 coding DNA: TGTGCCTGGAACCCGGACAGCTCTGGAAACACCATATATTTT. The chain carries TRBV30 and TRBJ1-3, with D maybe TRBD1 (6 bases). This CDR3 has 14 residues. The germline V gene encodes CDR1 GTSNPN and CDR2 SVGIG (reference sequence). The V gene lost 4 bases and the J gene lost 0 bases, with 10 bases spanning the gap.

The chain uses TRBV27 and TRBJ2-5; 9 bases are a match to TRBD1. V was pared by 3 bases and J by 4 bases, with 6 bases of the junction left unmatched. CDR1 and CDR2 (germline): MNHEY, SMNVEV (reference sequence). The CDR3 runs 15 residues. In nucleotides, the CDR3 is TGTGCCAGCAGTTTGAAGTGGGACAGGGTAGAGACCCAGTACTTC. It translates to CASSLKWDRVETQYF.

This clone showed up just a few times. The rearrangement uses TRBV19 and TRBJ1-2; 9 nucleotides agree with TRBD1. J gave up 5 bases and V 6 bases, and 1 base lay outside the gene matches. Germline V gives CDR1 LNHDA, CDR2 SQIVND (reference sequence). The CDR3 has 12 residues. The CDR3 sequence is CASRGQGYGYTF. The CDR3 DNA follows: TGTGCCAGTAGAGGACAGGGGTATGGCTACACCTTC.

This chain connects TRBV7-9 to TRBJ1-1, with TRBD1 identical over 7 bases. V dropped 1 base and J dropped 2; count of bases not matched to a gene: 4. The length of the CDR3 is 15 residues. Per germline, CDR1 SEHNR and CDR2 FQNEAQ (reference sequence). The CDR3, as DNA: TGTGCCAGCAGCTTAGGGGACAGAACTAACACTGAAGCTTTCTTT. This codes for CASSLGDRTNTEAFF.